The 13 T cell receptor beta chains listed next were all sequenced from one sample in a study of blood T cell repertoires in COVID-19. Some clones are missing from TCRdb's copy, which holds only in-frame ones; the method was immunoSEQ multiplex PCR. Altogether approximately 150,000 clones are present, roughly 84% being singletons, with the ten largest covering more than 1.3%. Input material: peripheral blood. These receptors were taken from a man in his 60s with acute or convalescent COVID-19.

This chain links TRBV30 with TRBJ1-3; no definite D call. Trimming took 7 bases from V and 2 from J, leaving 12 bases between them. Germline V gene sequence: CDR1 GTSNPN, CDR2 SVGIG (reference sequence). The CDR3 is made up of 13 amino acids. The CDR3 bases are TGTGCCTTACACAGCCGCGCTGGAAACACCATATATTTT. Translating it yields CALHSRAGNTIYF. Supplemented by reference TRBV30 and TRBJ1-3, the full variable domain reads SQTIHQWPATLVQPVGSPLSLECTVEGTSNPNLYWYRQAAGRGLQLLFYSVGIGQISSEVPQNLSASRPQDRQFILSSKKLLLSDSGFYLCALHSRAGNTIYFGEGSWLTVV.

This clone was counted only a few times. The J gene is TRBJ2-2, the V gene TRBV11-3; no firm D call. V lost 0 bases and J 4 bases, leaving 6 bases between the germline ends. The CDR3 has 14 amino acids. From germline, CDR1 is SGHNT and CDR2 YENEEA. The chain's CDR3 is CASSLDMSTGELFF. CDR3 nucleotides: TGTGCCAGCAGCTTAGATATGTCCACCGGGGAGCTGTTTTTT.

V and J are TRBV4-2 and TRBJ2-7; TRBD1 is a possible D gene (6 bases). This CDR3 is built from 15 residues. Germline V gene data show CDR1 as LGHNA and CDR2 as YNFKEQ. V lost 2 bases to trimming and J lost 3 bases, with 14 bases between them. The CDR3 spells CASSQLTGLLYEQYF. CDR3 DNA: TGTGCCAGCAGCCAACTCACAGGGTTACTCTACGAGCAGTACTTC.

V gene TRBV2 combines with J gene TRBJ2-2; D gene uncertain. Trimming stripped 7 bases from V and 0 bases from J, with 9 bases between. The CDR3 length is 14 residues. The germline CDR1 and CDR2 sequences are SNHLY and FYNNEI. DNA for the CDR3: TGTGCCAGCATTTGGCAAGCGAACACCGGGGAGCTGTTTTTT. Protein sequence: CASIWQANTGELFF.

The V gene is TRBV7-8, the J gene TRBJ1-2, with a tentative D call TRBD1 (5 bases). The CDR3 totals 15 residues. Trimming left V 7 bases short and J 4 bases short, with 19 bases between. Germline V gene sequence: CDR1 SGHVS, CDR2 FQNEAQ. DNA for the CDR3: TGTGCCAGCACCCCTCGTGCGGGGGTTCGCTATGGCTACACCTTC. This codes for CASTPRAGVRYGYTF.

In nucleotides, the CDR3 is TGTGCCAGCAGCACGCGCGGGGGGGTGAGCTCCTACGAGCAGTACTTC. Protein product: CASSTRGGVSSYEQYF. The genes are TRBV9 and TRBJ2-7, with TRBD2 matching over 9 bases. The CDR3 runs 16 residues. Losses at the gene ends were 4 bases for V and 0 bases for J; bases not matched to a gene: 8. In germline, CDR1 is SGDLS, CDR2 YYNGEE.

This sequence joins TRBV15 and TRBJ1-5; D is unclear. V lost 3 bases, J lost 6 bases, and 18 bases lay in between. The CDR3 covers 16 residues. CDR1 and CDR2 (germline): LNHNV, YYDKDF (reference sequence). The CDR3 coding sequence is TGTGCCACCAGCAGTCCGGGATCGGGCTCTAGTCAGCCCCAGCATTTT. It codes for CATSSPGSGSSQPQHF.

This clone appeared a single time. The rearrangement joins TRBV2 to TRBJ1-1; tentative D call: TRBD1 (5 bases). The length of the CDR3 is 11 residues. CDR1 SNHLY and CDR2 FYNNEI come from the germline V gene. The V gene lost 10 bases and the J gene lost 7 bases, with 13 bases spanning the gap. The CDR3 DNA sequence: TGTGCCACCCAGGGATCCTATGAAGCTTTCTTT. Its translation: CATQGSYEAFF.

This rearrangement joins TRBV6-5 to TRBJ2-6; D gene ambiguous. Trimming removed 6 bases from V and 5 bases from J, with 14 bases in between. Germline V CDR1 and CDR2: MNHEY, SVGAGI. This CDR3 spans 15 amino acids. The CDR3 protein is CASSLEVEWANVLTF. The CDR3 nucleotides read TGTGCCAGCAGCCTAGAGGTAGAGTGGGCCAACGTCCTGACTTTC.

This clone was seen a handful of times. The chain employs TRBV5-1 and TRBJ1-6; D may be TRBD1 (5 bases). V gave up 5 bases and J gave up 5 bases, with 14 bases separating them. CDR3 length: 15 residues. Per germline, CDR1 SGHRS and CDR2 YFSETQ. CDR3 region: CASSISGLDNSPLHF. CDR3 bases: TGCGCCAGCAGTATATCAGGGTTAGATAATTCACCCCTCCACTTT.

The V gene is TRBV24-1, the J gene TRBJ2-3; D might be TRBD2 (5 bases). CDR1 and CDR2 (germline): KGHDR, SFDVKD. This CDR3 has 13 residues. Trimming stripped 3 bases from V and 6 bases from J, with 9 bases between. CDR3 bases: TGTGCCACCAGTGATGGTAGCGCGGATACGCAGTATTTT. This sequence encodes CATSDGSADTQYF.

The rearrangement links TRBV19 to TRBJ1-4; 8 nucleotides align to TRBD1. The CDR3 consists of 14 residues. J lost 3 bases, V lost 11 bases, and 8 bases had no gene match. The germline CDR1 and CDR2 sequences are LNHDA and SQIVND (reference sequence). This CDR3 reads CAVQGARPNEKLFF. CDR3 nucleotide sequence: TGTGCCGTCCAGGGGGCAAGACCTAATGAAAAACTGTTTTTT.

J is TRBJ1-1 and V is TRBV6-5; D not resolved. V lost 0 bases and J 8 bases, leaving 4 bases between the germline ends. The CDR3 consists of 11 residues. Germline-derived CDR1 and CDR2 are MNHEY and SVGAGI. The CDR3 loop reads CASSYSLEAFF. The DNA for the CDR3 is TGTGCCAGCAGTTACTCACTGGAAGCTTTCTTT.